This T cell receptor (beta chain) originates from a study of blood T cell repertoires in COVID-19. Study summary: The study drew acute and convalescent COVID-19 samples from the United States, Italy and Spain. From T cells, B-cell-depleted T cells, or PBMCs came the material, which was cDNA or gDNA.

The CDR3 runs to 14 residues. The germline V gene encodes CDR1 MDHEN and CDR2 SYDVKM. Deletions cut 6 bases from V and 0 bases from J, with 11 bases between. Authors' analysis steps: Estimated nucleated cell counts came from reference gene primer amplification. The assay was immunoSEQ multiplex PCR, and TCRdb's table has in-frame clones only and misses some. The V and J calls and clone size were taken over from that table, and D and trimming were inferred from the DNA. The table lists around 140,000 clones, approximately 90% of them singletons. Sequencing used peripheral blood. J is TRBJ1-1 and V is TRBV28; possible D gene TRBD1, 5 bases. This sequence was found in a man between 70 and 80 years old with active COVID-19. CDR3 bases: TGTGCCAGCAGCGGGACTTACATGAACACTGAAGCTTTCTTT. As protein: CASSGTYMNTEAFF.